These 19 T cell receptor beta chains share one sample of origin, sequenced in a study of beta chain features in type 1 diabetes. General study results and limits: Significant though moderate, a shortening of TCRB CDR3s appeared in all four CD4+ subsets of Type 1 diabetes patients.

All of the isolated RNA was reverse transcribed, so expressed TCRB transcripts were sequenced. Assay used: immunoSEQ multiplex PCR; TCRdb lists only in-frame clones, some missing. The table records 600,000 or so clones, under 15% of them present only once. Antigens of these TCRs are unknown. The specimen sequenced was naive CD4+ T cells from blood. All receptors come from a man under 40 with type 1 diabetes.

The rearrangement links TRBV6-1 to TRBJ2-5; D is undetermined. The germline V gene has CDR1 MNHNS and CDR2 SASEGT. The V and J ends lost 5 bases and 3 bases respectively, with 7 bases between them. The CDR3 has 12 amino acids. Here the CDR3 DNA reads TGTGCCAGCAGTTATACGGAAGAGACCCAGTACTTC. It yields the protein CASSYTEETQYF.

V gene TRBV7-6 combines with J gene TRBJ2-1; TRBD2 matches 8 bases. From germline, CDR1 is SGHVS and CDR2 FNYEAQ. CDR3 size: 14 residues. V dropped 5 bases and J dropped 7; count of bases not matched to a gene: 7. This CDR3 reads CASSRGGSGNEQFF. The CDR3 DNA follows: TGTGCCAGCAGCCGGGGGGGCTCTGGGAATGAGCAGTTCTTC.

This clone appeared a few times. The chain recombines TRBV18 with TRBJ2-7; 9 bases line up with TRBD1. This CDR3 is 15 amino acids long. The germline gives CDR1 KGHSH, CDR2 LQKENI. J lost 4 bases, V lost 3 bases, and 7 bases had no gene match. CDR3 residues: CASSPRQGDLYEQYF. The DNA of the CDR3 is TGTGCCAGCTCACCTAGACAGGGGGACCTATACGAGCAGTACTTC.

Only a few counts were recorded for this clone. V gene TRBV25-1 combines with J gene TRBJ2-7; D is perhaps TRBD1 (6 bases). The CDR3 length is 16 residues. Germline V gene sequence: CDR1 MGHDK, CDR2 SYGVNS. V gave up 5 bases and J gave up 3 bases, with 20 bases separating them. The CDR3 sequence is CASSKAPPPGVYEQYF. Written as DNA, the CDR3 is TGTGCCAGCAGTAAAGCCCCCCCACCAGGGGTCTACGAGCAGTACTTC.

In this sample, this clone turned up a few times. The V call is TRBV19, the J call TRBJ2-3, with D possibly being TRBD1 (6 bases). Trimming stripped 2 bases from V and 1 base from J, with 10 bases between. This CDR3 region has 15 residues. Germline V CDR1 and CDR2: LNHDA, SQIVND (reference sequence). The CDR3 coding sequence is TGTGCCAGTAGTATAACAGGGCAAGGCACAGATACGCAGTATTTT. This translates into CASSITGQGTDTQYF.

This clone was counted between two and nine times. This chain connects TRBV9 to TRBJ2-7; 8 bases fit TRBD1. Per germline, CDR1 SGDLS and CDR2 YYNGEE. The CDR3 covers 14 residues. The ends lost 0 bases at V and 3 bases at J; junction bases unmatched: 2. The CDR3 nucleotides are TGTGCCAGCAGCGTAGGGACAGGGTTCTACGAGCAGTACTTC. Its translation: CASSVGTGFYEQYF.

This clone appeared a few times. This chain uses TRBV5-6 with TRBJ1-2; D is uncertain. CDR1 and CDR2 (germline): SGHDT, YYEEEE. V lost 3 bases and J lost 2, with 8 bases in between. The CDR3 consists of 13 residues. In DNA form, the CDR3 reads TGTGCCAGCAGCTGGGAGAGGAACTATGGCTACACCTTC. Translated: CASSWERNYGYTF.

This clone came up a few times. This chain joins TRBV5-4 and TRBJ2-2, with a tentative D call TRBD1 (5 bases). Trimming pared 4 bases from V and 4 bases from J, leaving 14 bases between. Germline-derived CDR1 and CDR2 are SGHNT and YYREEE (reference sequence). The CDR3 is made up of 15 amino acids. The CDR3 protein is CASSRPQGGTGELFF. The CDR3 DNA is TGTGCCAGCAGCAGACCCCAGGGCGGCACCGGGGAGCTGTTTTTT.

This chain connects TRBV30 to TRBJ2-3; D not resolved. The CDR3 totals 13 residues. Germline V gives CDR1 GTSNPN, CDR2 SVGIG (reference sequence). V was pared by 8 bases and J by 2 bases, with 14 bases between. CDR3: CAEALGPTDTQYF. The CDR3 bases are TGTGCCGAGGCATTGGGCCCCACAGATACGCAGTATTTT.

The genes are TRBV9 and TRBJ2-1, with 12 nucleotides matching TRBD1. The germline V gene encodes CDR1 SGDLS and CDR2 YYNGEE. V dropped 0 bases and J dropped 8; count of bases not matched to a gene: 9. The length of the CDR3 is 17 residues. Here the CDR3 reads CASSVAEGTGGFDEQFF. CDR3 in DNA: TGTGCCAGCAGCGTAGCTGAAGGGACAGGGGGCTTCGATGAGCAGTTCTTC.

The chain is built from TRBV7-2 and TRBJ2-1; 7 positions match TRBD1. The CDR3 covers 14 residues. Germline V gene lookup returns CDR1 SGHTA and CDR2 FQGNSA. J lost 7 bases, V lost 5 bases, and 8 bases had no gene match. The CDR3 DNA reads as TGTGCCAGCAGCGGGGACAGATTAAAGAATGAGCAGTTCTTC. Translation: CASSGDRLKNEQFF.

This chain links TRBV5-4 with TRBJ1-4; D is unresolved. V lost 5 bases and J lost 7, with 9 bases in between. CDR1 is SGHNT and CDR2 is YYREEE in the germline V gene (reference sequence). The CDR3 extends over 12 amino acids. CDR3 region: CASRAVGEKLFF. CDR3 in DNA: TGTGCCAGCAGGGCCGTGGGTGAAAAACTGTTTTTT.

V gene TRBV7-2 combines with J gene TRBJ2-1, with 8 bases that match TRBD2. V trimming: 1 base; J trimming: 9 bases; junction bases outside the gene matches: 8. The CDR3 is 15 amino acids. Germline loops: CDR1 SGHTA, CDR2 FQGNSA. Written as DNA, the CDR3 is TGTGCCAGCAGCTTAGAGGCGGGGGGCCCCCGTGAGCAGTTCTTC. It specifies CASSLEAGGPREQFF.

This clone has only a few counts. V is TRBV25-1 and J is TRBJ1-2; D is unclear. CDR1 is MGHDK, CDR2 SYGVNS, per germline. V lost 6 bases to trimming and J lost 2 bases, with 7 bases between them. The CDR3 contains 12 residues. As DNA, the CDR3 is TGTGCCAGCAGCCTAGGGAACTATGGCTACACCTTC. It translates to CASSLGNYGYTF.

This clone was detected a few times. The chain uses TRBV4-3 and TRBJ1-5; D gene ambiguous. V was cut by 4 bases and J by 9 bases, with 16 bases left in between. This CDR3 comprises 14 residues. From germline, CDR1 is LGHNA and CDR2 YSLEER. The CDR3 loop reads CASSPEEGDGPQHF. CDR3 bases: TGCGCCAGCAGCCCGGAGGAGGGTGATGGGCCCCAGCATTTT.

This sequence joins TRBV18 and TRBJ2-1, with 9 bases matching TRBD1. CDR1 and CDR2 from the germline V gene are KGHSH and LQKENI. The V gene end was trimmed by 6 bases and the J gene end by 8 bases; junction bases not matched to a gene: 11. This CDR3 region has 15 residues. The CDR3 bases are TGTGCCAGCTCGTCGGGACAGGGACCAAGCGATGAGCAGTTCTTC. Amino acids: CASSSGQGPSDEQFF.

A few counts support this clone. The chain joins TRBV6-4 to TRBJ1-5; 8 nucleotides align to TRBD1. CDR1 MRHNA and CDR2 SNTAGT come from the germline V gene. V dropped 5 bases and J dropped 6; count of bases not matched to a gene: 3. The CDR3 is 13 amino acids. CDR3 loop: CASSQGASQPQHF. For the CDR3, the DNA is TGTGCCAGCAGTCAGGGGGCCAGTCAGCCCCAGCATTTT.

The chain combines TRBV5-6 with TRBJ2-3; the D gene is possibly TRBD1 (5 bases). Per germline, CDR1 SGHDT and CDR2 YYEEEE. Between the trimmed V and J ends, which lost 4 bases and 6 bases, there was a span of 12 bases. The CDR3 length is 13 residues. Here the CDR3 reads CASSRRGADTQYF. CDR3 DNA: TGTGCCAGCAGCCGAAGGGGCGCGGATACGCAGTATTTT.

The J gene is TRBJ2-3, the V gene TRBV14, with 7 nucleotides matching TRBD1. Germline V gene sequence: CDR1 SGHDN, CDR2 FVKESK. The CDR3 runs to 15 residues. Losses at the gene ends were 3 bases for V and 6 bases for J; bases not matched to a gene: 9. The CDR3 here is CASSHGDSTWDTQYF. The CDR3 coding sequence is TGTGCCAGCAGCCACGGGGACAGCACCTGGGATACGCAGTATTTT.